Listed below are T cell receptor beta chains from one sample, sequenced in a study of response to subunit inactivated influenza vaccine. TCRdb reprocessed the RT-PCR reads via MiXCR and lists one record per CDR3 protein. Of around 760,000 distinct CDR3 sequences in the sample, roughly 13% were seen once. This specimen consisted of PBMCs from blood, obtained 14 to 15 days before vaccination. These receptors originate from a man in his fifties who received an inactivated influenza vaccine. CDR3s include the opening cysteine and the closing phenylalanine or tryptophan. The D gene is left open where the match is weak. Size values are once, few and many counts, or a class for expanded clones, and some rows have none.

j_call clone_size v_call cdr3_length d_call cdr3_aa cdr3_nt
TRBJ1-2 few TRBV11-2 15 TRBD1 CASSSRTGGVSGYTF TGTGCCAGCAGCTCTAGGACAGGAGGAGTCTCTGGCTACACCTTC
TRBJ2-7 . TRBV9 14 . CASSVGKGTYEQYF TGTGCCAGCAGCGTAGGAAAGGGGACCTACGAGCAGTACTTC
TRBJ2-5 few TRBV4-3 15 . CASSQDFWAEETQYF TGCGCCAGCAGCCAAGATTTCTGGGCGGAGGAGACCCAGTACTTC
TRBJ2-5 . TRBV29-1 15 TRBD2 CSVGTSGGRAWTQYF TGCAGCGTTGGGACGAGCGGGGGACGGGCGTGGACCCAGTACTTC
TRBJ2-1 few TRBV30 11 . CAWSPGSEQFF TGTGCCTGGAGTCCTGGCAGTGAGCAGTTCTTC
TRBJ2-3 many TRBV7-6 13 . CASSFGTTDTQYF TGTGCCAGCAGCTTCGGGACCACAGATACGCAGTATTTT
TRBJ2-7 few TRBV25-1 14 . CASSLSDRVYEQYF TGTGCCAGCAGTTTGTCGGACAGAGTTTACGAGCAGTACTTC
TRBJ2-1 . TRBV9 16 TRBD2 CASSAPGLDFYNEQFF TGTGCCAGCAGCGCTCCGGGACTAGACTTTTACAATGAGCAGTTCTTC
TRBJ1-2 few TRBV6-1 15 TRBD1 CASSPTQQTGRRYTF TGTGCCAGCAGTCCCACCCAACAGACAGGGCGGCGCTACACCTTC
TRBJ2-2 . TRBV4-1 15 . CASSQVLLNTGELFF TGCGCCAGCAGCCAAGTACTGCTGAACACCGGGGAGCTGTTTTTT
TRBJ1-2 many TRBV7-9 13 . CASTQAEAYGYTF TGTGCCAGCACCCAGGCGGAGGCCTATGGCTACACCTTC
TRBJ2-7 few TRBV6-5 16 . CASSYGELGSPYEQYF TGTGCCAGCAGTTACGGCGAGTTGGGCAGTCCCTACGAGCAGTACTTC
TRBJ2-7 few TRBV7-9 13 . CASSKDRPYEQYF TGTGCCAGCAGCAAGGACCGCCCCTACGAGCAGTACTTC
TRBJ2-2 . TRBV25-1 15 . CASNLGEGAGGELFF TGTGCCAGCAATCTGGGGGAGGGGGCAGGCGGGGAGCTGTTTTTT
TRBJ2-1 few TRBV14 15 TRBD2 CASSLGLAGLSEQFF TGTGCCAGCAGCTTGGGACTAGCGGGACTAAGTGAGCAGTTCTTC
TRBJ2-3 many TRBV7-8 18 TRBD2 CASSLATMAGVRADTQYF TGTGCCAGCAGCTTAGCGACGATGGCGGGAGTCCGGGCAGATACGCAGTATTTT
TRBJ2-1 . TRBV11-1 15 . CASNQGGGSYNEQFF TGTGCCAGCAACCAGGGGGGGGGATCCTACAATGAGCAGTTCTTC
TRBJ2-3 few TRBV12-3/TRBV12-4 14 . CASSLFWGTDTQYF TGTGCCAGCAGTTTATTCTGGGGCACAGATACGCAGTATTTT
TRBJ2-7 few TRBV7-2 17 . CASSPTTPRDLLYEQYF TGTGCCAGCAGCCCAACGACGCCTCGGGACTTACTCTACGAGCAGTACTTC
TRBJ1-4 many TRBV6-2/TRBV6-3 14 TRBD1 CASSDRTGEEKLFF TGTGCCAGCAGTGACCGGACAGGGGAAGAAAAACTGTTTTTT
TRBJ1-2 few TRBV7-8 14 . CASSLTDRAYGYTF TGTGCCAGCAGCTTAACCGACAGAGCCTATGGCTACACCTTC
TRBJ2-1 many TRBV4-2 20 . CASSRRIAASSNSNYNEQFF TGTGCCAGCAGCCGCCGGATTGCGGCAAGTTCGAACAGCAACTACAATGAGCAGTTCTTC
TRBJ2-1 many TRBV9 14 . CASSIMDSYNEQFF TGTGCCAGCAGCATAATGGACAGTTACAATGAGCAGTTCTTC
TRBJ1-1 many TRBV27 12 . CASSSVGTEAFF TGTGCCAGCAGTTCCGTAGGGACTGAAGCTTTCTTT
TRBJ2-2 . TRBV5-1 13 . CATRGTGTGELFF TGCGCCACCCGCGGGACTGGAACCGGGGAGCTGTTTTTT
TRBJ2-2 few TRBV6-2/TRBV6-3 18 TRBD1 CASSYFFRTGEVTGELFF TGTGCCAGCAGTTACTTTTTTCGGACAGGGGAGGTCACCGGGGAGCTGTTTTTT
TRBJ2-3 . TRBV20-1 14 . CSASRLTGTDTQYF TGCAGTGCTAGTCGCTTAACGGGCACAGATACGCAGTATTTT
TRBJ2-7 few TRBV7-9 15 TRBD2 CASSLRTSGRLEQYF TGTGCCAGCAGTCTAAGGACTAGCGGGAGACTCGAGCAGTACTTC
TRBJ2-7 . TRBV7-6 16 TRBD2 CASSLYVAGGSGEQYF TGTGCCAGCAGCTTATACGTAGCGGGAGGGTCGGGGGAGCAGTACTTC
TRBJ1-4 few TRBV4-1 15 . CASSRSGTINEKLFF TGCGCCAGCAGCCGATCTGGGACAATTAATGAAAAACTGTTTTTT
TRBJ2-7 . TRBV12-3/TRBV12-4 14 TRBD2 CASTLSGEGYEQYF TGTGCCAGCACCTTGAGCGGGGAGGGATACGAGCAGTACTTC
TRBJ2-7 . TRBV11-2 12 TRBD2 CASRNPGRGQYF TGTGCCAGCAGGAACCCAGGGAGGGGGCAGTACTTC
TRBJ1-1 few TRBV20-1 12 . CSARDLPGEAFF TGCAGTGCTAGAGATCTCCCGGGTGAAGCTTTCTTT
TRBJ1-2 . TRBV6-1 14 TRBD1 CASRPGQAIYGYTF TGTGCCAGCAGACCCGGACAGGCTATCTATGGCTACACCTTC
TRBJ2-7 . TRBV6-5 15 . CASSYFRDPSYEQYF TGTGCCAGCAGTTACTTCAGGGACCCCTCCTACGAGCAGTACTTC
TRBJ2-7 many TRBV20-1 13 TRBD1 CSARGQGVYEQYF TGCAGTGCTAGGGGGCAGGGGGTGTACGAGCAGTACTTC
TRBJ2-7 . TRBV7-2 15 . CASRSAGTVAYEQYF TGTGCCAGCAGATCCGCCGGGACGGTGGCCTACGAGCAGTACTTC
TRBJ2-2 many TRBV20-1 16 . CSARDKKQSNTGELFF TGCAGTGCTAGAGATAAGAAGCAGAGTAACACCGGGGAGCTGTTTTTT
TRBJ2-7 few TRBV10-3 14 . CAISEHGSTYEQYF TGTGCCATCAGTGAACATGGCAGCACCTACGAGCAGTACTTC
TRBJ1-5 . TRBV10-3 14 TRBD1 CATRGQGGNQPQHF TGTGCCACCAGGGGACAGGGCGGGAATCAGCCCCAGCATTTT
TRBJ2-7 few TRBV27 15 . CASSLMGARPYEQYF TGTGCCAGCAGTTTAATGGGCGCACGGCCTTACGAGCAGTACTTC
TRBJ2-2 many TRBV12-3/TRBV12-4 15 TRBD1 CASSFGTGNTGELFF TGTGCCAGCAGCTTCGGGACAGGGAACACCGGGGAGCTGTTTTTT
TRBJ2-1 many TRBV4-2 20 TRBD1 CASSQEKISPGTGGLNEQFF TGTGCCAGCAGCCAAGAAAAGATATCCCCCGGGACAGGGGGCCTCAATGAGCAGTTCTTC
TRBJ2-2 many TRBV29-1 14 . CSVGQGLNTGELFF TGCAGCGTTGGGCAGGGTTTGAACACCGGGGAGCTGTTTTTT
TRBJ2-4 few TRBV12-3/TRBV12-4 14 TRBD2 CASSLGEGKNIQYF TGTGCCAGCAGTTTAGGGGAGGGCAAAAACATTCAGTACTTC
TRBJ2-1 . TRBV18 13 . CASSPRSTGEQFF TGTGCCAGCTCACCACGGTCTACCGGTGAGCAGTTCTTC
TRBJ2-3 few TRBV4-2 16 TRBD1 CASSQGPTGWTDTQYF TGTGCCAGCAGCCAAGGTCCGACAGGGTGGACAGATACGCAGTATTTT
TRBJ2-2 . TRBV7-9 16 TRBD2 CASRYTSVDYTGELFF TGTGCCAGCAGGTACACTAGCGTAGACTACACCGGGGAGCTGTTTTTT
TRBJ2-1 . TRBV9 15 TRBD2 CASSGGTSGSNEQFF TGTGCCAGCAGCGGTGGTACTAGCGGGAGTAATGAGCAGTTCTTC
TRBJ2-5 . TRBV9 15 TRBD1 CASSVGTDRQETQYF TGTGCCAGCAGCGTAGGCACGGACAGGCAAGAGACCCAGTACTTC
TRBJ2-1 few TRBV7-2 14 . CASSLAGHNNEQFF TGTGCCAGCAGCTTAGCCGGTCATAACAATGAGCAGTTCTTC
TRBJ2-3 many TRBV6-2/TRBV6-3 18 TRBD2 CASSYSISGGTRTDTQYF TGTGCCAGCAGTTACTCGATAAGCGGGGGGACCCGCACAGATACGCAGTATTTT
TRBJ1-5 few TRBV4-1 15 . CASSQGIRGNQPQHF TGCGCCAGCAGCCAAGGAATCAGGGGCAATCAGCCCCAGCATTTT